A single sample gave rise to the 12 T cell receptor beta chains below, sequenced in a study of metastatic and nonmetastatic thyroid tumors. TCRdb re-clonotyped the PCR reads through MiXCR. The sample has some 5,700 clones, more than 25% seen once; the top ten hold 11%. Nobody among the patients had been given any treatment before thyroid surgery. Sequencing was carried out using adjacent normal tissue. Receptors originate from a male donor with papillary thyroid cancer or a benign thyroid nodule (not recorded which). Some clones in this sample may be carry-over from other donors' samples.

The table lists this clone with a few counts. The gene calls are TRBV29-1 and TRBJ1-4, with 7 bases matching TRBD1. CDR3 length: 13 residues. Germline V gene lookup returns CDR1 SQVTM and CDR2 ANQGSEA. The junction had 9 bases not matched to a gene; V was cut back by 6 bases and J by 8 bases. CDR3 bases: TGCAGCGTCGCCGGACAGGATCACGAAAAACTGTTTTTT. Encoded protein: CSVAGQDHEKLFF.

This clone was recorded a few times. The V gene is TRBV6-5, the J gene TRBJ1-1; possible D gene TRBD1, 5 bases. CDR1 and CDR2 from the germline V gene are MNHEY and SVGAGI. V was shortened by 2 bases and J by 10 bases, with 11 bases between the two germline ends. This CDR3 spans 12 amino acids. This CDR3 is CASSYGDGAAFF. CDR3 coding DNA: TGTGCCAGCAGTTACGGGGATGGGGCAGCTTTCTTT.

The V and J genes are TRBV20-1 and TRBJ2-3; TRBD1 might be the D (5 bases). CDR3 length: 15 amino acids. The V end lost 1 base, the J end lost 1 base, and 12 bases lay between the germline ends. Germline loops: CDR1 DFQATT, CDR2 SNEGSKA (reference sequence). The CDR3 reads CSARGRVFGTDTQYF. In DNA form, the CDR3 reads TGCAGTGCTAGAGGCAGGGTATTTGGCACAGATACGCAGTATTTT.

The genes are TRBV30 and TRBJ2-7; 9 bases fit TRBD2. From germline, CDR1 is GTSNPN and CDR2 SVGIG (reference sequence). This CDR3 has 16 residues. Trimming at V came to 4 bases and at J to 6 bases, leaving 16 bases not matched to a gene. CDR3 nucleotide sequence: TGTGCCTGGACCAGGCGGGGGGGAATACCTTCGGGCGAGCAGTACTTC. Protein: CAWTRRGGIPSGEQYF.

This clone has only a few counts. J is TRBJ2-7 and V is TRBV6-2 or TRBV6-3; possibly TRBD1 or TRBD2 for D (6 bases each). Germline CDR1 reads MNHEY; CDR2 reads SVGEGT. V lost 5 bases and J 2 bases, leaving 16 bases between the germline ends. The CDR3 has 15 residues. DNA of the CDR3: TGTGCCAGCAGTATCTCGGGGGCCCTAACCTACGAGCAGTACTTC. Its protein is CASSISGALTYEQYF.

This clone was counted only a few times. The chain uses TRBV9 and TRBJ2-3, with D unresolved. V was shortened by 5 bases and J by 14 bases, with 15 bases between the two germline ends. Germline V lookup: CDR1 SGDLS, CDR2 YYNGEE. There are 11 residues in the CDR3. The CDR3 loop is CASSDPKGLYF. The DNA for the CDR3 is TGTGCCAGCAGTGACCCGAAAGGGCTGTATTTT.

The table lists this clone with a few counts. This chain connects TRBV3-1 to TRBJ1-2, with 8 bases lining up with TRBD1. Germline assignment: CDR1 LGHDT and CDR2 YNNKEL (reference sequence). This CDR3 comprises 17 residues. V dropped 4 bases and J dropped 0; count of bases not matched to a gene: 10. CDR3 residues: CASSLGQAGEANYGYTF. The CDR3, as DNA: TGTGCCAGCAGCCTGGGACAGGCCGGAGAGGCTAACTATGGCTACACCTTC. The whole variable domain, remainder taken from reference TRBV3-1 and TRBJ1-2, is DTAVSQTPKYLVTQMGNDKSIKCEQNLGHDTMYWYKQDSKKFLKIMFSYNNKELIINETVPNRFSPKSPDKAHLNLHINSLELGDSAVYFCASSLGQAGEANYGYTFGSGTRLTVV.

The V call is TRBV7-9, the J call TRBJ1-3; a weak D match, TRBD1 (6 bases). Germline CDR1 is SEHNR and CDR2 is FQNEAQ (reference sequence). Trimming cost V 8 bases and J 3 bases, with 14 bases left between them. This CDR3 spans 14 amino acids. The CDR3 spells CASWNNRDGNTIYF. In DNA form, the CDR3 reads TGTGCCAGCTGGAATAACAGGGATGGAAACACCATATATTTT.

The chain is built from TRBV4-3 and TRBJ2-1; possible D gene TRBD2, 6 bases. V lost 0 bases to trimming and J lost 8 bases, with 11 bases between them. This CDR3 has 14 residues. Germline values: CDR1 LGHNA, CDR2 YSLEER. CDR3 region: CASSQDWRDHEQFF. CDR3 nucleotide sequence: TGCGCCAGCAGCCAAGATTGGCGGGATCATGAGCAGTTCTTC.

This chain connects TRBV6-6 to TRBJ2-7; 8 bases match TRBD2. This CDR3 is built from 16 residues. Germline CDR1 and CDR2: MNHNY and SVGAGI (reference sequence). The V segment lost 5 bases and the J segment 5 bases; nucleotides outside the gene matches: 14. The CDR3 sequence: CASSTPSGYVGHEQYF. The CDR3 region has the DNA TGTGCCAGCAGTACTCCTAGCGGGTACGTTGGCCACGAGCAGTACTTC.

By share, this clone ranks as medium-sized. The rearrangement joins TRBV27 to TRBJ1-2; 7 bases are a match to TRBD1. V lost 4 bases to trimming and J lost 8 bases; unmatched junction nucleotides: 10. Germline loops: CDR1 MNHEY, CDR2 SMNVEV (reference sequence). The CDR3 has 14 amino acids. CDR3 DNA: TGTGCCAGCAGTTCAGGGACAGTAAGCGGGGGCTACACCTTC. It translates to CASSSGTVSGGYTF.

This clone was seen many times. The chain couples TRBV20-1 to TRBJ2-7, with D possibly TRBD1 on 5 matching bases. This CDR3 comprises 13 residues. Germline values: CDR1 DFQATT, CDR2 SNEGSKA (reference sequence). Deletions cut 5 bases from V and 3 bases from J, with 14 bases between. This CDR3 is CSAGRVSGYEQYF. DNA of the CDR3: TGCAGTGCTGGCAGGGTATCGGGCTACGAGCAGTACTTC.